One sample yielded the 20 T cell receptor beta chains listed below, sequenced in a study of T cells in Graves' hyperthyroidism and ophthalmopathy. TCR beta CDR3 regions were amplified from RNA. The HTBI set primed first-round TCR CDR3 RT-PCR. TCRdb reanalysed the multiplex PCR reads using MiXCR and keeps one entry per CDR3 protein. The data show around 440,000 distinct CDR3 sequences, 15% to 17% seen once. The sequenced sample consisted of blood. Receptor source: a woman aged 18-29 years with Graves' hyperthyroidism.

This clonotype showed up many times. This chain uses TRBV20-1 with TRBJ2-7; 9 positions match TRBD1. Looked up from germline, CDR1 is DFQATT and CDR2 is SNEGSKA (reference sequence). The CDR3 runs 15 residues. Unmatched junction bases numbered 11, after V lost 5 bases and J lost 3 bases. In DNA, the CDR3 is TGCAGTGCTTACTACCCGGGACAGGGACTCTACGAGCAGTACTTC. It codes for CSAYYPGQGLYEQYF.

This clonotype was seen many times. The CDR3 protein is CSVSGTSTDTQYF. CDR3 sequence (DNA): TGCAGTGTAAGCGGAACAAGCACAGATACGCAGTATTTT. The chain couples TRBV20-1 to TRBJ2-3; D possibly corresponds to TRBD2 (5 bases). CDR1 DFQATT and CDR2 SNEGSKA come from the germline V gene (reference sequence). The CDR3 is made up of 13 amino acids. Trimming removed 7 bases from V and 0 bases from J, with 11 bases in between.

This clonotype was seen at least ten times. This sequence joins TRBV7-3 and TRBJ2-1, with a weak D call TRBD2 (6 bases). This CDR3 is built from 12 residues. Trimming left V 3 bases short and J 8 bases short, with 8 bases between. Germline V CDR1 and CDR2: SGHTA, FQGTGA. The CDR3 DNA follows: TGTGCCAGCAGCTTCGGAGGGCATGAGCAGTTCTTC. Translated: CASSFGGHEQFF. The entire variable domain, with the rest obtained from reference TRBV7-3 and TRBJ2-1, is as follows: GAGVSQTPSNKVTEKGKYVELRCDPISGHTALYWYRQSLGQGPEFLIYFQGTGAADDSGLPNDRFFAVRPEGSVSTLKIQRTERGDSAVYLCASSFGGHEQFFGPGTRLTVL.

The V call is TRBV7-3, the J call TRBJ2-5, with 8 positions matching TRBD2. Trimming cost V 3 bases and J 2 bases; bases outside gene matches: 5. The CDR3 is made up of 15 amino acids. The germline V gene has CDR1 SGHTA and CDR2 FQGTGA. CDR3 nucleotide sequence: TGTGCCAGCAGCTTTAATAGCGGGGCTCAAGAGACCCAGTACTTC. It yields the protein CASSFNSGAQETQYF.

In its sample, this clonotype was seen many times. This chain connects TRBV6-1 to TRBJ2-7; tentative D call: TRBD2 (7 bases). Trimming took off 5 bases at V and 2 bases at J, with 16 bases between the two ends. Germline assignment: CDR1 MNHNS and CDR2 SASEGT. This CDR3 contains 15 residues. The DNA for the CDR3 is TGTGCCAGCAGTCCGTACACAGGGAGGGCCTACGAGCAGTACTTC. It is translated as CASSPYTGRAYEQYF.

This clonotype was detected only a few times. This chain links TRBV7-3 with TRBJ2-3; D perhaps matches TRBD2 (7 bases). V was clipped by 1 base and J by 8 bases, with 19 bases between them. The CDR3 runs 16 residues. CDR1 SGHTA and CDR2 FQGTGA come from the germline V gene. CDR3 region: CASSLNGGAGEGTQYF. The CDR3 DNA reads as TGTGCCAGCAGCTTAAATGGGGGGGCGGGAGAGGGTACGCAGTATTTT.

This clonotype was counted ten times or more. This chain connects TRBV15 to TRBJ1-4, with D uncertain. Trimming stripped 6 bases from V and 4 bases from J, with 6 bases between. Germline V gene data show CDR1 as LNHNV and CDR2 as YYDKDF (reference sequence). The length of the CDR3 is 12 residues. The CDR3 DNA follows: TGTGCCACCAGGGACCGTAATGAAAAACTGTTTTTT. This codes for CATRDRNEKLFF.

The CDR3 is CSAKQGSNQPQHF. In DNA, the CDR3 is TGCAGTGCGAAACAGGGAAGCAATCAGCCCCAGCATTTT. The chain links TRBV20-1 to TRBJ1-5; D is perhaps TRBD1 (6 bases). Trimming shortened V by 6 bases and J by 1 base, and 10 bases separated the two germline ends. Germline CDR1 and CDR2: DFQATT and SNEGSKA (reference sequence). This CDR3 region has 13 residues.

Regarding this clonotype: The junction departs from the called germline gene at one end, perhaps through a read error. The chain combines TRBV27 with TRBJ1-5; tentatively, D is TRBD1 (6 bases). Germline values: CDR1 MNHEY, CDR2 SMNVEV (reference sequence). This CDR3 is 13 amino acids long. Here the CDR3 DNA reads TGTGTCAGCAGTTCAGGGGTCGGTCAGCCCCAGCATTTT. Its translation: CVSSSGVGQPQHF.

This clonotype was observed at least ten times. V and J are TRBV19 and TRBJ2-5; 7 bases match TRBD2. V gave up 5 bases and J gave up 4 bases; unmatched junction bases: 10. Germline V gene lookup returns CDR1 LNHDA and CDR2 SQIVND (reference sequence). The CDR3 sequence is 15 residues long. The CDR3 here is CASSWGGAYRETQYF. The CDR3 region has the DNA TGTGCCAGTAGTTGGGGGGGTGCCTACCGAGAGACCCAGTACTTC. The full variable domain, in which reference TRBV19 and TRBJ2-5 provide the parts outside the CDR3, is DGGITQSPKYLFRKEGQNVTLSCEQNLNHDAMYWYRQDPGQGLRLIYYSQIVNDFQKGDIAEGYSVSREKKESFPLTVTSAQKNPTAFYLCASSWGGAYRETQYFGPGTRLLVL.

This clonotype has only a few counts. This rearrangement joins TRBV7-2 to TRBJ1-5; D might be TRBD1 (5 bases). This CDR3 is 16 amino acids long. Trimming pared 5 bases from V and 4 bases from J, leaving 18 bases between. Germline CDR1 is SGHTA and CDR2 is FQGNSA. The CDR3 coding sequence is TGTGCCAGCAGCCAAAATGCCAGGGCAGGGAATCAGCCCCAGCATTTT. This sequence encodes CASSQNARAGNQPQHF.

This clonotype was seen ten or more times. The CDR3 coding sequence is TGCAGTGCTAGAGTGGGGGGAAAAGAGACCCAGTACTTC. The encoded protein is CSARVGGKETQYF. The chain couples TRBV20-1 to TRBJ2-5; tentative D call: TRBD2 (6 bases). V was shortened by 1 base and J by 3 bases, with 9 bases between the two germline ends. The CDR3 runs 13 residues. CDR1 and CDR2 from the germline V gene are DFQATT and SNEGSKA (reference sequence).

This clonotype was detected many times. The chain has TRBV20-1 and TRBJ2-1; no reliable D call. Germline V gene data show CDR1 as DFQATT and CDR2 as SNEGSKA (reference sequence). This CDR3 comprises 16 residues. V lost 0 bases to trimming and J lost 2 bases, with 14 bases between them. The CDR3 region is CSARDPGGVAYNEQFF. In nucleotides, the CDR3 is TGCAGTGCTAGAGATCCGGGCGGAGTGGCCTACAATGAGCAGTTCTTC.

This sequence joins TRBV2 and TRBJ1-2; 7 nucleotides align to TRBD1. The CDR3 loop spans 14 amino acids. In germline, CDR1 is SNHLY, CDR2 FYNNEI. Germline trimming cut 1 base from V and 3 bases from J; bases unmatched to any gene: 2. The CDR3 loop is CASSEEGTDYGYTF. CDR3 in DNA: TGTGCCAGCAGTGAAGAGGGGACAGACTATGGCTACACCTTC.

This clonotype has at least ten counts. V usage is TRBV12-3 or TRBV12-4 and J usage is TRBJ2-4; D possibly corresponds to TRBD2 (5 bases). With 6 bases removed from V and 0 bases from J, the gap between germline ends came to 15 bases. There are 16 residues in the CDR3. The CDR3 protein is CASSPPDGLAKNIQYF. CDR3 nucleotide sequence: TGTGCCAGCAGCCCCCCAGACGGACTAGCCAAAAACATTCAGTACTTC.

This sequence joins TRBV7-2 and TRBJ2-2; TRBD1 is a possible D gene (6 bases). The CDR3 is 14 amino acids. Germline-derived CDR1 and CDR2 are SGHTA and FQGNSA. Trimming removed 1 base at V and 8 bases at J, with 11 bases between. In nucleotides, the CDR3 is TGTGCCAGCAGCTTAGGGGGGCCTAGGGGGGAGCTGTTTTTT. This codes for CASSLGGPRGELFF.

The CDR3 DNA is TGTGCCAGCAGCTTGGGAAGCGGGAGCAACTCCTACGAGCAGTACTTC. Protein product: CASSLGSGSNSYEQYF. J is TRBJ2-7 and V is TRBV7-9, with 8 bases matching TRBD2. Trimming at V came to 3 bases and at J to 0 bases, leaving 7 bases not matched to a gene. Germline CDR1 and CDR2: SEHNR and FQNEAQ (reference sequence). This CDR3 comprises 16 residues. Based on the CDR3 plus reference TRBV7-9 and TRBJ2-7, the full variable domain is DTGVSQNPRHKITKRGQNVTFRCDPISEHNRLYWYRQTLGQGPEFLTYFQNEAQLEKSRLLSDRFSAERPKGSFSTLEIQRTEQGDSAMYLCASSLGSGSNSYEQYFGPGTRLTVT.

This clonotype was seen ten or more times. V and J are TRBV2 and TRBJ2-1; D is possibly TRBD2 (5 bases). The CDR3 covers 15 residues. V lost 3 bases and J 3 bases, leaving 12 bases between the germline ends. Germline CDR1 is SNHLY and CDR2 is FYNNEI. CDR3 residues: CASSEAVGIYNEQFF. The CDR3 DNA reads as TGTGCCAGCAGTGAGGCAGTCGGGATCTACAATGAGCAGTTCTTC.

This clonotype was seen ten or more times. The chain links TRBV3-1 to TRBJ1-2; D uncertain. Germline-derived CDR1 and CDR2 are LGHDT and YNNKEL (reference sequence). V was trimmed by 2 bases and J by 6 bases, leaving 16 bases between them. The CDR3 has 15 residues. The CDR3 region has the DNA TGTGCCAGCAGCCAACCCCGGACGGGCTCTCATGGCTACACCTTC. It encodes CASSQPRTGSHGYTF.

This clonotype showed up many times. This chain links TRBV12-3 or TRBV12-4 with TRBJ2-1; D gene uncertain. This CDR3 region has 17 residues. V lost 3 bases, J lost 1 base, and 16 bases lay in between. CDR3 DNA: TGTGCCAGCAGTTTTCTCGTGGACGCGTCATCCTACAATGAGCAGTTCTTC. Its translation: CASSFLVDASSYNEQFF.